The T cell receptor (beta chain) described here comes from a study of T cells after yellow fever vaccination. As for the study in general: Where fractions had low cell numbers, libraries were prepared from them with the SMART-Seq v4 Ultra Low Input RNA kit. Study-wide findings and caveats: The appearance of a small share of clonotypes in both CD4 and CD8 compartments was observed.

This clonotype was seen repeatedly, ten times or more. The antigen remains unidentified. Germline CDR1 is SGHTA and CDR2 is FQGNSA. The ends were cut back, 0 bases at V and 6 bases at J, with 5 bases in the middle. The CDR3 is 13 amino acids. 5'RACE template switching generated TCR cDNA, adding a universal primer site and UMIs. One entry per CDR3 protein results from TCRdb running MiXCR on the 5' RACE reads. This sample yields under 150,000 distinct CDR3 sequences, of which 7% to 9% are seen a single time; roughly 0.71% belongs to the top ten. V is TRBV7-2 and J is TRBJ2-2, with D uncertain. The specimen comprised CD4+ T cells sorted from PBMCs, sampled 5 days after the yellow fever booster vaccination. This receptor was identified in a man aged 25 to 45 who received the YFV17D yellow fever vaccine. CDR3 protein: CASSLAGAGELFF. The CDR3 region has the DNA TGTGCCAGCAGCTTAGCTGGAGCCGGGGAGCTGTTTTTT.